The present T cell receptor (beta chain) was sequenced within a study of T cell responses to AZD1222 COVID-19 vaccine. Study background: Combined were second doses at about 4 or about 12 weeks.

Germline-derived CDR1 and CDR2 are SNHLY and FYNNEI. V was shortened by 5 bases and J by 2 bases, with 5 bases between the two germline ends. The CDR3 has 12 residues. Clones were read by immunoSEQ multiplex PCR, and TCRdb kept only the in-frame ones, dropping some. The sample consists of about 140,000 clones, 70% to 90% of them appearing once. The genes are TRBV2 and TRBJ2-3; D is unresolved. Sequencing was performed on peripheral blood, taken on day 0 of AZD1222 vaccination. The clonotype comes from an adult in good health. The CDR3 bases are TGTGCCAGCAGTAGGTTCACAGATACGCAGTATTTT. It is translated as CASSRFTDTQYF.